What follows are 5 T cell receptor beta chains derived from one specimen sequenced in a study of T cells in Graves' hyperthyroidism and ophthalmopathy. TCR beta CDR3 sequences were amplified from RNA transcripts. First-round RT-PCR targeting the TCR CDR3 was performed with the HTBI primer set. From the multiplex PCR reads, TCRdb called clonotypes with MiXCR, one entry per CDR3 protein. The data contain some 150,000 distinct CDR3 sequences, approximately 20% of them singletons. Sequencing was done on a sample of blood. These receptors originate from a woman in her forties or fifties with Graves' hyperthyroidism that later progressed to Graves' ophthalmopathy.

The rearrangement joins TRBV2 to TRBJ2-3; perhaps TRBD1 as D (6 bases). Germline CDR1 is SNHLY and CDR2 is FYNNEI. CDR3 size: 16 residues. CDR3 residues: CAAGGSTGHGTDTQYF. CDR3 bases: TGTGCAGCAGGAGGATCCACGGGACATGGCACAGATACGCAGTATTTT.

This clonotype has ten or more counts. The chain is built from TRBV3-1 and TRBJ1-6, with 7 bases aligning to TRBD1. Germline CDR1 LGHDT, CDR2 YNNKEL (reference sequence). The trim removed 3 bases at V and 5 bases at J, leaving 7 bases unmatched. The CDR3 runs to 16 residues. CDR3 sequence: CASSQFRDRDNSPLHF. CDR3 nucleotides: TGTGCCAGCAGCCAGTTTCGGGACAGAGATAATTCACCCCTCCACTTT.

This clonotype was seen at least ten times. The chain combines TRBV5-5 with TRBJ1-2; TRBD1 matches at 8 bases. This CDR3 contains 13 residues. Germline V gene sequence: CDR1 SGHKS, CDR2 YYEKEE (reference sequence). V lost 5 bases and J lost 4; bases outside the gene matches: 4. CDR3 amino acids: CASSRQGIYGYTF. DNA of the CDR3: TGTGCCAGCAGTCGACAGGGGATCTATGGCTACACCTTC.

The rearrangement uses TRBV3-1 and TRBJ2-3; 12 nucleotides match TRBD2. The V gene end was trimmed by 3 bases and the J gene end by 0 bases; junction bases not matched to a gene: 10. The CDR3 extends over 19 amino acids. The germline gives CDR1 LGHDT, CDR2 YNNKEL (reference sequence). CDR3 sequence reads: CASSHIRLAGGWSTDTQYF. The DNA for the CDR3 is TGTGCCAGCAGCCATATCCGGCTAGCGGGAGGGTGGAGCACAGATACGCAGTATTTT.

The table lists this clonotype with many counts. CDR3 region: CASSLESINEKLFF. CDR3 coding DNA: TGTGCCAGCAGCTTGGAATCCATTAATGAAAAACTGTTTTTT. The chain employs TRBV7-9 and TRBJ1-4; D gene unclear. V shed 3 bases and J shed 4 bases, with 9 bases lying between them. The CDR3 contains 14 residues. Germline CDR1 reads SEHNR; CDR2 reads FQNEAQ (reference sequence).